This TCR beta chain is from a study of T cells in Graves' hyperthyroidism and ophthalmopathy. There are many counts of this clonotype. V lost 5 bases to trimming and J lost 0 bases, with 7 bases between them. From germline, CDR1 is SGHTA and CDR2 FQGTGA. This CDR3 has 13 amino acids. What was amplified from RNA transcripts were TCR beta CDR3 regions. When the TCR CDR3 underwent first-round RT-PCR, the HTBI primer set was used. TCRdb re-called the multiplex PCR reads through MiXCR, storing one row per CDR3 protein. The repertoire includes about 290,000 distinct CDR3 sequences, 13% of them detected once, and approximately 7.8% sits in the top ten.

This clonotype was obtained from a woman between 25 and 40 years old with Graves' hyperthyroidism that later progressed to Graves' ophthalmopathy. The V gene is TRBV7-3, the J gene TRBJ1-1, with unresolved D. The sequencing sample was made of blood. CDR3: CASSLFVNTEAFF. The CDR3 coding sequence is TGTGCCAGCAGCCTATTTGTGAACACTGAAGCTTTCTTT.